This T cell receptor (beta chain) derives from a study of blood T cell repertoires in COVID-19. The CDR3 totals 14 residues. Germline lookup yields CDR1 LNHDA and CDR2 SQIVND (reference sequence). The V segment lost 5 bases and the J segment 6 bases; nucleotides outside the gene matches: 6. Here immunoSEQ multiplex PCR was the method, and the copy in TCRdb shows in-frame clones only, minus some. The table includes tens of thousands of clones, roughly 88% detected once. The chain links TRBV19 to TRBJ1-2; 10 nucleotides agree with TRBD1. This receptor was taken from a woman aged 80 or over with acute or convalescent COVID-19. Sample: peripheral blood. CDR3: CASSSDRGQDGYTF. CDR3 sequence (DNA): TGTGCCAGTAGTTCCGACAGGGGGCAAGATGGCTACACCTTC.